These T cell receptor beta chains were read from a single sample in a study of T-cell reconstitution after alpha-beta-depleted transplantation in children. TCRdb used MiXCR to reprocess the PCR reads, holding one entry per CDR3 protein. The sample has 500,000 to 650,000 distinct CDR3 sequences; roughly 10% are singletons. The input for sequencing was PBMCs, mostly from graft donor cells, taken 180 days after TCRalphabeta/CD19-depleted stem cell transplant. These TCRs come from a female patient between 2 and 10 years old who had a stem cell transplant for aplastic anemia, so the T cells may come from the graft donor. Both conserved end residues are trimmed from each CDR3.

j_call v_call cdr3_length cdr3_aa
TRBJ2-3 TRBV15 15 ATSRKRSGTTTDTQY
TRBJ2-1 TRBV20-1 9 SASGANEQF
TRBJ1-1 TRBV3-1 11 ASSQGQGAEAF
TRBJ2-2 TRBV24-1 10 ATSAGTGELF
TRBJ2-3 TRBV9 11 ASSAGLADTQY
TRBJ1-5 TRBV20-1 13 SARDPDYSNQPQH
TRBJ2-5 TRBV6-5 14 ASSYSGLAGKETQY
TRBJ2-3 TRBV5-1 14 ASSFTGGPSADTQY
TRBJ1-1 TRBV6-2/TRBV6-3 13 ASSYSRTGNTEAF
TRBJ2-1 TRBV5-1 10 ASSLYGNEQF
TRBJ2-7 TRBV21-1 11 ASSIYRTDCEY
TRBJ1-5 TRBV28 14 ASSLWRVKGNQPQH
TRBJ2-3 TRBV6-2/TRBV6-3 11 ASGTGGIDTQY
TRBJ1-1 TRBV20-1 10 RAAGGDTEAF
TRBJ2-4 TRBV5-1 11 ASSLRRGDIQY
TRBJ1-4 TRBV20-1 11 SAFHRRGEKLF
TRBJ2-5 TRBV24-1 14 ATSDAGTALQETQY
TRBJ2-1 TRBV5-1 13 ASSPAGQAHNEQF
TRBJ2-7 TRBV7-2 12 ASSYGTSSYEQY
TRBJ2-1 TRBV29-1 13 SVVARELSYNEQF
TRBJ2-5 TRBV5-1 12 ASSLSRGSETQY
TRBJ2-1 TRBV20-1 15 SATGTSARLVYNEQF
TRBJ2-1 TRBV20-1 17 SAPNWELEVRSSYNEQF
TRBJ2-7 TRBV28 13 AGGADRTRFYEQY
TRBJ1-4 TRBV20-1 11 SALETGYKKLF
TRBJ2-2 TRBV7-2 14 ASSWYRTLYTGELF
TRBJ1-6 TRBV20-1 13 SARPLQGGGSPLH
TRBJ1-3 TRBV6-5 11 ASSYSSGNTIY
TRBJ2-2 TRBV6-2/TRBV6-3 14 ASSYQRPSNTGELF
TRBJ1-5 TRBV11-2 16 ASSLRQGALYSNQPQH
TRBJ1-1 TRBV15 13 ATSRNRAVNTEAF
TRBJ2-6 TRBV29-1 15 SVRDWGPAGGANVLT
TRBJ2-3 TRBV5-1 12 ASTPGSAPDTQY
TRBJ2-3 TRBV7-8 14 ASSSPGGTFTDTQY
TRBJ2-2 TRBV28 13 ASSTPGQGAGELF
TRBJ2-1 TRBV4-2 17 ASSNPGTSGLISYNEQF
TRBJ1-2 TRBV28 12 ASISRDRVFGYT
TRBJ2-2 TRBV20-1 12 SARGRRMAGGLF
TRBJ2-3 TRBV20-1 12 SAREGPPTDTQY
TRBJ2-1 TRBV10-3 13 AISDPGTSGTEQF
TRBJ1-2 TRBV29-1 12 SVDGRGGAYGYT
TRBJ2-7 TRBV7-9 13 ASSVDRGKGYEQY
TRBJ1-1 TRBV15 11 ATSRALYTEAF
TRBJ1-5 TRBV4-2 20 ASSRTKLRDRALVNSNQPQH
TRBJ2-4 TRBV20-1 13 SARDLAWLRNIQY
TRBJ2-1 TRBV12-3/TRBV12-4 12 ASSLISDRAEQF